This TCR beta chain is drawn from a study of blood T cell repertoires in COVID-19. Methods used by the authors: Reference gene primer amplification gave nucleated cell count estimates. Repertoires were generated with immunoSEQ multiplex PCR, while TCRdb's copy carries only in-frame clones and drops some. The V and J calls and clone size come from that table; D and trimming were worked out from the DNA. The table records about 340,000 clones, about 86% of them present only once. Germline V CDR1 and CDR2: LNHDA, SQIVND (reference sequence). V shed 1 base and J 7 bases; nucleotides not matched to a gene: 3. CDR3 length: 14 amino acids.

Sequenced material: peripheral blood. This chain uses TRBV19 with TRBJ2-1, with TRBD2 identical over 8 bases. The clonotype comes from a man aged 30 to 45 with active or convalescent COVID-19. CDR3 DNA sequence: TGTGCCAGTAGTATAGCCCGGGGGGGGAATGAGCAGTTCTTC. Protein: CASSIARGGNEQFF.